The 28 T cell receptor beta chains presented below share a single source sample, sequenced in a study of radiotherapy plus CTLA-4 blockade in lung cancer. TCRdb keeps only in-frame clones here, not all; method: immunoSEQ multiplex PCR. The profile covers about 85,000 clones, with 86% appearing a single time and approximately 2% taken by the ten largest. Source: peripheral blood, taken from a patient treated with radiotherapy plus ipilimumab. The receptor source for this set is a human donor with non-small cell lung cancer who had a partial response to radiotherapy plus ipilimumab.

In DNA, the CDR3 is TGTGCTAGTGGTTTGGGGCGGCAGACAGATACGCAGTATTTT. Its translation: CASGLGRQTDTQYF. The J gene is TRBJ2-3, the V gene TRBV12-5; D remains unclear. V dropped 1 base and J dropped 3 bases, with 8 bases sitting between them. Germline V CDR1 and CDR2: LGHNT, FRNRAP. This CDR3 has 14 residues.

This clone was observed a single time. The V and J genes are TRBV12-2 and TRBJ1-4; the table assigns TRBD1, which was not confirmed against the DNA. TRBV12-2 is termed a pseudogene. The CDR3 is 16 residues long. CDR3 residues: CASRDRDRVRDEKLFF. The CDR3 coding sequence is TGTGCAAGTCGCGACCGGGACAGGGTCCGTGATGAAAAACTGTTTTTT.

This chain links TRBV2 with TRBJ2-5; 8 bases are a match to TRBD1. Germline values: CDR1 SNHLY, CDR2 FYNNEI. The V gene end was trimmed by 5 bases and the J gene end by 4 bases; junction bases not matched to a gene: 15. The CDR3 is 17 amino acids. The CDR3 reads CASSLNRGTVILETQYF. The CDR3 DNA sequence: TGTGCCAGCAGTCTAAACAGGGGGACCGTGATTCTAGAGACCCAGTACTTC.

This chain connects TRBV15 to TRBJ1-2, with a weak D call TRBD1 (5 bases). V lost 3 bases and J 0 bases, leaving 17 bases between the germline ends. The V gene's germline CDR1 is LNHNV and CDR2 YYDKDF (reference sequence). This CDR3 contains 17 residues. CDR3 in amino acids: CATSRGLRPEANYGYTF. The CDR3, as DNA: TGTGCCACCAGCAGGGGACTCCGACCAGAAGCTAACTATGGCTACACCTTC.

The CDR3 region is CASSLNGLAGNNEQFF. Written as DNA, the CDR3 is TGCGCCAGCAGCCTAAACGGACTAGCGGGTAACAATGAGCAGTTCTTC. The chain has TRBV5-1 and TRBJ2-1; 11 bases are shared with TRBD2. This CDR3 is built from 16 residues. Germline V CDR1 and CDR2: SGHRS, YFSETQ. Losses at the gene ends were 4 bases for V and 5 bases for J; bases not matched to a gene: 8.

J is TRBJ2-1 and V is TRBV2; TRBD2 might be the D (8 bases). The CDR3 runs 17 residues. Germline V gene sequence: CDR1 SNHLY, CDR2 FYNNEI. Trimming took 2 bases from V and 2 from J, leaving 16 bases between them. The DNA for the CDR3 is TGTGCCAGCAGTGAACCCTTTAGCGGGACAGCCTACAATGAGCAGTTCTTC. The encoded protein is CASSEPFSGTAYNEQFF.

This clone was observed once. This chain uses TRBV6-5 with TRBJ1-1; D is possibly TRBD1 (5 bases). The CDR3 length is 13 residues. CDR1 is MNHEY and CDR2 is SVGAGI in the germline V gene. V was clipped by 5 bases and J by 3 bases, with 10 bases between them. The CDR3 reads CASSEAGDTEAFF. In nucleotides, the CDR3 is TGTGCCAGCAGTGAAGCGGGGGACACTGAAGCTTTCTTT.

The chain employs TRBV5-1 and TRBJ1-1; TRBD1 is a possible D gene (6 bases). This CDR3 spans 15 amino acids. V lost 1 base and J lost 5, with 15 bases in between. Germline CDR1 is SGHRS and CDR2 is YFSETQ. Written as DNA, the CDR3 is TGCGCCAGCAGCTTGAGCCAGGGGTCGATTACTGAAGCTTTCTTT. Protein product: CASSLSQGSITEAFF.

The J gene is TRBJ2-1, the V gene TRBV4-3; D gene ambiguous. Trimming removed 2 bases from V and 0 bases from J, with 8 bases in between. This CDR3 comprises 15 residues. The germline gives CDR1 LGHNA, CDR2 YSLEER. As DNA, the CDR3 is TGCGCCAGCAGCCAACAGGCGAGCTCCTACAATGAGCAGTTCTTC. Translating gives CASSQQASSYNEQFF.

This rearrangement joins TRBV28 to TRBJ2-2; TRBD1 matches 7 bases. The CDR3 has 18 residues. The germline V gene has CDR1 MDHEN and CDR2 SYDVKM. V dropped 2 bases and J dropped 7; count of bases not matched to a gene: 16. CDR3 nucleotides: TGTGCCAGCAGTTTAGTGGGCAGGGGGACCTTCTTCGGCGGGGAGCTGTTTTTT. Encoded protein: CASSLVGRGTFFGGELFF.

This clone was detected once. This chain joins TRBV10-2 and TRBJ1-5, with a possible D match to TRBD1 (6 bases). V lost 6 bases and J lost 7, with 13 bases in between. There are 13 residues in the CDR3. Germline V lookup: CDR1 WSHSY, CDR2 SAAADI. The CDR3 DNA reads as TGCGCCAGCAGAGGGCAGGGGAAGCAGCCCCAGCATTTT. This encodes CASRGQGKQPQHF.

The chain carries TRBV5-1 and TRBJ2-1, with D hard to call. V dropped 2 bases and J dropped 5 bases, with 11 bases sitting between them. The CDR3 has 14 amino acids. Germline assignment: CDR1 SGHRS and CDR2 YFSETQ. DNA for the CDR3: TGCGCCAGCAGCTTTGAGAGCTTAAACAATGAGCAGTTCTTC. This codes for CASSFESLNNEQFF.

This chain uses TRBV27 with TRBJ2-1, with a tentative D call TRBD2 (6 bases). The CDR3 is 17 amino acids. V dropped 0 bases and J dropped 7 bases, with 19 bases sitting between them. In germline, CDR1 is MNHEY, CDR2 SMNVEV (reference sequence). DNA of the CDR3: TGTGCCAGCAGTTTATCTCGGGGGAGCGGGTCCGGGAATGAGCAGTTCTTC. Its translation: CASSLSRGSGSGNEQFF.

V is TRBV6-5 and J is TRBJ1-4; D possibly corresponds to TRBD1 (6 bases). This CDR3 contains 16 residues. V lost 0 bases, J lost 2 bases, and 10 bases lay in between. The germline V gene encodes CDR1 MNHEY and CDR2 SVGAGI. The CDR3 region is CASSYSGGGTNEKLFF. In DNA form, the CDR3 reads TGTGCCAGCAGTTACTCGGGAGGGGGGACTAATGAAAAACTGTTTTTT.

This clone was observed a few times. The junction departs from germline at one end; a sequencing error may be responsible. This sequence joins TRBV7-7 and TRBJ2-2; no reliable D call. CDR1 SSHAT and CDR2 FNYEAQ come from the germline V gene (reference sequence). The CDR3 loop spans 12 amino acids. The CDR3 DNA follows: TGTGCTAGCAGCTTGAACAACGGGGAGCTGTTTTTT. Its protein product is CASSLNNGELFF.

The chain employs TRBV5-4 and TRBJ2-5; 10 bases map to TRBD1. CDR3 length equals 15 residues. Germline trimming cut 4 bases from V and 6 bases from J; bases unmatched to any gene: 9. Germline V CDR1 and CDR2: SGHNT, YYREEE (reference sequence). The CDR3 is CASSPRQGARKTQYF. CDR3 coding DNA: TGTGCCAGCAGCCCTAGACAGGGGGCAAGGAAGACCCAGTACTTC.

This chain links TRBV6-1 with TRBJ2-1; tentative D call: TRBD1 (6 bases). Trimming pared 4 bases from V and 0 bases from J, leaving 13 bases between. In germline, CDR1 is MNHNS, CDR2 SASEGT. This CDR3 spans 16 amino acids. CDR3 sequence: CASSARTARSYNEQFF. For the CDR3, the DNA is TGTGCCAGCAGTGCCCGGACAGCACGCTCCTACAATGAGCAGTTCTTC.

The chain combines TRBV6-5 with TRBJ1-2; D is possibly TRBD1 (5 bases). CDR1 is MNHEY, CDR2 SVGAGI, per germline. CDR3 length equals 14 residues. The V and J ends lost 5 bases and 6 bases respectively, with 16 bases between them. For the CDR3, the DNA is TGTGCCAGCAGTAAGCAGGGTAGTATAGATGGCTACACCTTC. Protein sequence: CASSKQGSIDGYTF.

The V call is TRBV19, the J call TRBJ2-5; TRBD1 matches 7 bases. The V and J ends lost 5 bases and 4 bases, in that order; junction bases with no gene match: 4. Germline-derived CDR1 and CDR2 are LNHDA and SQIVND (reference sequence). The CDR3 has 13 amino acids. CDR3 sequence (DNA): TGTGCCAGTAGTCCAAACAGGGGAGAGACCCAGTACTTC. Protein product: CASSPNRGETQYF.

The rearrangement joins TRBV7-8 to TRBJ2-1; 7 nucleotides agree with TRBD2. The V segment lost 4 bases and the J segment 7 bases; nucleotides outside the gene matches: 7. In germline, CDR1 is SGHVS, CDR2 FQNEAQ. The CDR3 is made up of 14 amino acids. CDR3: CASSSRGVRNEQFF. DNA of the CDR3: TGTGCCAGCAGCTCCCGGGGGGTGCGGAATGAGCAGTTCTTC.

The chain couples TRBV5-1 to TRBJ2-2; 7 nucleotides line up with TRBD2. The CDR3 runs 14 residues. The V gene end was trimmed by 4 bases and the J gene end by 7 bases; junction bases not matched to a gene: 7. The germline V gene encodes CDR1 SGHRS and CDR2 YFSETQ. CDR3 residues: CASSMASGHGELFF. The CDR3, as DNA: TGCGCCAGCAGCATGGCTAGCGGTCACGGGGAGCTGTTTTTT.

The chain has TRBV15 and TRBJ1-5, with D perhaps matching TRBD1 (6 bases). The ends were cut back, 9 bases at V and 3 bases at J, with 12 bases in the middle. The germline V gene encodes CDR1 LNHNV and CDR2 YYDKDF (reference sequence). The CDR3 runs 13 residues. CDR3 amino acids: CATAQGYNQPQHF. The CDR3 coding sequence is TGTGCCACTGCACAGGGCTACAATCAGCCCCAGCATTTT.

The chain uses TRBV28 and TRBJ2-1; 9 positions agree with TRBD2. V lost 3 bases and J lost 6; bases outside the gene matches: 6. The germline V gene encodes CDR1 MDHEN and CDR2 SYDVKM. This CDR3 is 15 amino acids long. The CDR3 region is CASSLGVAGANEQFF. The CDR3 bases are TGTGCCAGCAGTTTGGGAGTAGCGGGAGCCAATGAGCAGTTCTTC.

The chain joins TRBV21-1 to TRBJ2-1; TRBD1, the D gene given by the table, was not confirmed from the DNA. TRBV21-1 is designated a pseudogene. This CDR3 has 15 residues. CDR3 DNA sequence: TGTGCCAGCAGCAAACTGCAGGGGACCTACAATGAGCAGTTCTTC. It codes for CASSKLQGTYNEQFF.

This clone was picked up one time. The V gene is TRBV28, the J gene TRBJ2-1, with D perhaps matching TRBD1 (6 bases). Germline V gene lookup returns CDR1 MDHEN and CDR2 SYDVKM. The length of the CDR3 is 15 residues. V was trimmed by 6 bases and J by 5 bases, leaving 17 bases between them. As DNA, the CDR3 is TGTGCCAGCAGGTCACAGGGTCGACCGGACAATGAGCAGTTCTTC. Amino acids: CASRSQGRPDNEQFF. Full variable domain (outside the CDR3, taken from reference TRBV28 and TRBJ2-1): DVKVTQSSRYLVKRTGEKVFLECVQDMDHENMFWYRQDPGLGLRLIYFSYDVKMKEKGDIPEGYSVSREKKERFSLILESASTNQTSMYLCASRSQGRPDNEQFFGPGTRLTVL.

The chain is built from TRBV18 and TRBJ1-4; the D gene is possibly TRBD1 (6 bases). The length of the CDR3 is 17 residues. The germline CDR1 and CDR2 sequences are KGHSH and LQKENI. The ends were cut back, 5 bases at V and 3 bases at J, with 19 bases in the middle. CDR3 protein: CASSSGGGRVANEKLFF. DNA of the CDR3: TGTGCCAGCTCATCCGGGGGGGGCCGAGTTGCTAATGAAAAACTGTTTTTT.

The chain combines TRBV12-5 with TRBJ1-1, with TRBD1 as a possible D gene (5 bases). Trimming stripped 0 bases from V and 4 bases from J, with 9 bases between. This CDR3 has 14 amino acids. Germline V gene sequence: CDR1 LGHNT, CDR2 FRNRAP. The CDR3 DNA reads as TGTGCTAGTGGTTTGGTACGTCAGGGCACTGAAGCTTTCTTT. Translated: CASGLVRQGTEAFF. Full variable domain (rest looked up from reference TRBV12-5 and TRBJ1-1): DARVTQTPRHKVTEMGQEVTMRCQPILGHNTVFWYRQTMMQGLELLAYFRNRAPLDDSGMPKDRFSAEMPDATLATLKIQPSEPRDSAVYFCASGLVRQGTEAFFGQGTRLTVV.

This chain's CDR3 is CASSQPPSTDTQYF. The CDR3 DNA reads as TGTGCCAGCAGCCAACCCCCGTCCACAGATACGCAGTATTTT. The gene calls are TRBV4-2 and TRBJ2-3; no clear D. Deletions cut 2 bases from V and 2 bases from J, with 8 bases between. The CDR3 covers 14 residues. Germline CDR1 LGHNA, CDR2 YNFKEQ.